The 14 T cell receptor beta chains below all came from one sample that was sequenced in a study of T cells in Graves' hyperthyroidism and ophthalmopathy. Amplification targeted TCR beta CDR3 regions from RNA transcripts. The TCR CDR3 first-round RT-PCR relied on the HTBI primer set. TCRdb reanalysed the multiplex PCR reads using MiXCR and keeps one entry per CDR3 protein. The profile shows roughly 400,000 distinct CDR3 sequences, about 25% of them singletons. The sequencing input was blood. These receptors were taken from a man aged 45 to 65 with Graves' hyperthyroidism.

V usage is TRBV19 and J usage is TRBJ2-3; 10 nucleotides line up with TRBD2. Trimming removed 7 bases from V and 1 base from J; junction bases left unmatched: 11. From germline, CDR1 is LNHDA and CDR2 SQIVND (reference sequence). CDR3 length equals 17 residues. The CDR3 region is CASTLGAGGLGTDTQYF. DNA of the CDR3: TGTGCCAGTACCCTAGGAGCGGGAGGGCTCGGCACAGATACGCAGTATTTT.

This clonotype has only one observation. V and J are TRBV20-1 and TRBJ2-1; TRBD2 aligns across 15 bases. V lost 6 bases, J lost 9 bases, and 12 bases stayed unmatched. The CDR3 length is 16 residues. The germline gives CDR1 DFQATT, CDR2 SNEGSKA (reference sequence). CDR3 region: CSARTSGRAHNVEQFF. CDR3 DNA sequence: TGCAGTGCCAGGACTAGCGGGAGGGCCCACAATGTTGAGCAGTTCTTC.

This clonotype was counted between two and nine times. The V gene is TRBV10-3, the J gene TRBJ2-7; the match to TRBD2 covers 12 bases. Germline V gene lookup returns CDR1 ENHRY and CDR2 SYGVKD. This CDR3 is built from 15 residues. V dropped 3 bases and J dropped 7; count of bases not matched to a gene: 7. CDR3 nucleotide sequence: TGTGCCATCAGTGATCTAGCGGGAGGGCCTCGGGAGCAGTACTTC. Protein sequence: CAISDLAGGPREQYF.

This clonotype came up many times. This chain joins TRBV2 and TRBJ1-5; D is perhaps TRBD1 (5 bases). V was trimmed by 4 bases and J by 2 bases, leaving 18 bases between them. There are 17 residues in the CDR3. Germline assignment: CDR1 SNHLY and CDR2 FYNNEI. CDR3 loop: CASSGTAGRLGNQPQHF. Here the CDR3 DNA reads TGTGCCAGCAGTGGTACAGCAGGGCGGCTGGGCAATCAGCCCCAGCATTTT. The complete variable domain, with remaining parts taken from reference TRBV2 and TRBJ1-5, reads EPEVTQTPSHQVTQMGQEVILRCVPISNHLYFYWYRQILGQKVEFLVSFYNNEISEKSEIFDDQFSVERPDGSNFTLKIRSTKLEDSAMYFCASSGTAGRLGNQPQHFGDGTRLSIL.

The rearrangement joins TRBV4-2 to TRBJ2-7; weak D call: TRBD2 (5 bases). Trimming cost V 0 bases and J 2 bases, with 8 bases left between them. The CDR3 covers 14 residues. Germline CDR1 is LGHNA and CDR2 is YNFKEQ. CDR3 nucleotide sequence: TGTGCCAGCAGCCAAGATGAGGGTCCCTACGAGCAGTACTTC. This codes for CASSQDEGPYEQYF.

This clonotype showed up just a few times. The gene calls are TRBV19 and TRBJ1-1, with D uncertain. Per germline, CDR1 LNHDA and CDR2 SQIVND (reference sequence). CDR3 length: 13 amino acids. Trimming took 4 bases from V and 4 from J, leaving 10 bases between them. The CDR3 protein is CASSNRGGTEAFF. CDR3 coding DNA: TGTGCCAGTAGTAATCGGGGAGGCACTGAAGCTTTCTTT.

This chain uses TRBV19 with TRBJ2-1, with 10 bases matching TRBD1. The V and J ends lost 3 bases and 8 bases, in that order; junction bases with no gene match: 10. The CDR3 runs 16 residues. Per the germline V gene, CDR1 is LNHDA and CDR2 is SQIVND (reference sequence). In DNA form, the CDR3 reads TGTGCCAGTAGTATCTCCGGGACAGGGGCAAGGCATGAGCAGTTCTTC. Its translation is CASSISGTGARHEQFF.

This sequence joins TRBV28 and TRBJ2-2; D is ambiguous. Germline CDR1 is MDHEN and CDR2 is SYDVKM. The V gene lost 6 bases and the J gene lost 7 bases, with 9 bases spanning the gap. The CDR3 runs 12 residues. The CDR3 loop reads CASRQRNGELFF. The CDR3 bases are TGTGCCAGCAGGCAGAGAAACGGGGAGCTGTTTTTT.

The V and J genes are TRBV6-9 and TRBJ1-2; TRBD1 aligns across 7 bases. Germline CDR1 reads MNHGY; CDR2 reads SVAAGI. The CDR3 has 15 residues. V lost 3 bases to trimming and J lost 4 bases; unmatched junction nucleotides: 8. CDR3 sequence (DNA): TGTGCCAGCAGTTACCTTCGGGACAGCCCCTATGGCTACACCTTC. It yields the protein CASSYLRDSPYGYTF.

The V gene is TRBV3-1, the J gene TRBJ2-2; D is unresolved. V was cut by 0 bases and J by 5 bases, with 4 bases left in between. The length of the CDR3 is 13 residues. The germline V gene encodes CDR1 LGHDT and CDR2 YNNKEL (reference sequence). CDR3 region: CASSQDMTGELFF. For the CDR3, the DNA is TGTGCCAGCAGCCAAGACATGACCGGGGAGCTGTTTTTT.

This clonotype came up a few times. This chain uses TRBV5-1 with TRBJ1-6; D is possibly TRBD1 (5 bases). The CDR3 is made up of 14 amino acids. Trimming took 2 bases from V and 9 from J, leaving 12 bases between them. Germline assignment: CDR1 SGHRS and CDR2 YFSETQ. The CDR3 loop reads CASSFQGDRSPLHF. The CDR3 bases are TGCGCCAGCAGCTTCCAGGGAGATCGTTCACCCCTCCACTTT.

CDR3: CASTPGGPTGFGSYEQFF. CDR3 DNA: TGTGCCAGCACCCCCGGGGGCCCGACAGGGTTCGGCTCCTACGAGCAGTTCTTC. The V and J genes are TRBV2 and TRBJ2-7; D possibly corresponds to TRBD1 (7 bases). The end of the DNA is better explained by TRBJ2-1, so the J call may be wrong. The CDR3 runs 18 residues. Germline V gene data show CDR1 as SNHLY and CDR2 as FYNNEI.

The chain uses TRBV5-1 and TRBJ2-1; unclear D gene. CDR1 and CDR2 from the germline V gene are SGHRS and YFSETQ. The length of the CDR3 is 15 residues. Trimming took 0 bases from V and 0 from J, leaving 7 bases between them. The CDR3 region has the DNA TGCGCCAGCAGCTTGGGACACCGCTCCTACAATGAGCAGTTCTTC. It is translated as CASSLGHRSYNEQFF.

This chain uses TRBV7-2 with TRBJ2-7; D perhaps matches TRBD2 (6 bases). V lost 1 base, J lost 8 bases, and 21 bases lay in between. The germline CDR1 and CDR2 sequences are SGHTA and FQGNSA. The CDR3 sequence is 16 residues long. As DNA, the CDR3 is TGTGCCAGCAGCTTAGGGGTTAGCGGACTACAGTACAAGCAGTACTTC. Translated: CASSLGVSGLQYKQYF.